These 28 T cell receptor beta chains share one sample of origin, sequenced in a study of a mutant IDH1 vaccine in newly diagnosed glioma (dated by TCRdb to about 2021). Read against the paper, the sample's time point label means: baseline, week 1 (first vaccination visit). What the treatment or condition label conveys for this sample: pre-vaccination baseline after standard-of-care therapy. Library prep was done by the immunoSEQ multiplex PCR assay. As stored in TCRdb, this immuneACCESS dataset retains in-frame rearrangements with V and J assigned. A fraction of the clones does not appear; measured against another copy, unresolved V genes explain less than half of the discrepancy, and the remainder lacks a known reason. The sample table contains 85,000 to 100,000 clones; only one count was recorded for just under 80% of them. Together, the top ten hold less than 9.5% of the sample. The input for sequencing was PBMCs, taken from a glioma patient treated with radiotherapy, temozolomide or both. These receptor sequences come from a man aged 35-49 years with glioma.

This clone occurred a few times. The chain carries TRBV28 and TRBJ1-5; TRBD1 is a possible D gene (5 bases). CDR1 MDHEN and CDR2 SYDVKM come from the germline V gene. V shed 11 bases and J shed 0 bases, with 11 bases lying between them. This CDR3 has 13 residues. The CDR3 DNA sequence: TGTGCCGCGGGGGGGAATAGCAATCAGCCCCAGCATTTT. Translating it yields CAAGGNSNQPQHF.

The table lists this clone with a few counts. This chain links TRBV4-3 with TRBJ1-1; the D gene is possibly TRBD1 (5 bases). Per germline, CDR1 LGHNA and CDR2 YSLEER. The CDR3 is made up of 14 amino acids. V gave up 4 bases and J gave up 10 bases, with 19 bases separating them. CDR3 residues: CASSLMVQALGAFF. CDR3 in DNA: TGCGCCAGCAGCCTTATGGTACAGGCCCTAGGAGCTTTCTTT.

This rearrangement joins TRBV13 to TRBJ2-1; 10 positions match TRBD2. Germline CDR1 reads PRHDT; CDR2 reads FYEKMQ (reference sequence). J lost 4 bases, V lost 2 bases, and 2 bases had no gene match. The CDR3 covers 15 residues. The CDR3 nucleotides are TGTGCCAGCAGCTTAACTAGCGGGAAATACAATGAGCAGTTCTTC. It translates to CASSLTSGKYNEQFF. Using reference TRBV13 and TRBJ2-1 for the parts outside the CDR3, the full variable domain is AAGVIQSPRHLIKEKRETATLKCYPIPRHDTVYWYQQGPGQDPQFLISFYEKMQSDKGSIPDRFSAQQFSDYHSELNMSSLELGDSALYFCASSLTSGKYNEQFFGPGTRLTVL.

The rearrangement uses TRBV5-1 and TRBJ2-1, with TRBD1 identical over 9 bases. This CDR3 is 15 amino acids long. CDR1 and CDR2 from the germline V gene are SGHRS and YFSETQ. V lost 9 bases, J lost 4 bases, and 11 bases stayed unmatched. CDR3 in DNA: TGCGCCACCGCGTCCGGGACAGGGATTTACAATGAGCAGTTCTTC. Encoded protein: CATASGTGIYNEQFF.

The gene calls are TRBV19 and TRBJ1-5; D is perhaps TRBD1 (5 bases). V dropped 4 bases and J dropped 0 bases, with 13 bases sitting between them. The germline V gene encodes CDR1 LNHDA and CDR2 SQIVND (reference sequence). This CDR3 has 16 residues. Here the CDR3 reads CASSTGLLNSNQPQHF. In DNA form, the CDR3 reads TGTGCCAGTAGTACGGGACTGCTTAATAGCAATCAGCCCCAGCATTTT.

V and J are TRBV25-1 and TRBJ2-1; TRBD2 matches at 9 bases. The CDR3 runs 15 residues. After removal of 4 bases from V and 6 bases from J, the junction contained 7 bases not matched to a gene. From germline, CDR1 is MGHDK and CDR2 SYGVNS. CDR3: CASSANSGGFNEQFF. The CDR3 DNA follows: TGTGCCAGCAGTGCGAATAGCGGGGGTTTCAATGAGCAGTTCTTC.

DNA for the CDR3: TGTGCCTCTCAGGGGCAGGGTTATGGCTACACCTTC. Translated: CASQGQGYGYTF. This chain uses TRBV7-2 with TRBJ1-2; D possibly corresponds to TRBD1 (6 bases). Germline V gene data show CDR1 as SGHTA and CDR2 as FQGNSA. V was trimmed by 11 bases and J by 5 bases, leaving 15 bases between them. The CDR3 consists of 12 residues.

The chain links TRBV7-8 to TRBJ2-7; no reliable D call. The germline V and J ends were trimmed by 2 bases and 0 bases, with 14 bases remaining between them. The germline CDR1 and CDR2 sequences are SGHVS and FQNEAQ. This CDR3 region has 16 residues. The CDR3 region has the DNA TGTGCCAGCAGCTTATTTTGGTCGGCGACCTCCTACGAGCAGTACTTC. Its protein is CASSLFWSATSYEQYF.

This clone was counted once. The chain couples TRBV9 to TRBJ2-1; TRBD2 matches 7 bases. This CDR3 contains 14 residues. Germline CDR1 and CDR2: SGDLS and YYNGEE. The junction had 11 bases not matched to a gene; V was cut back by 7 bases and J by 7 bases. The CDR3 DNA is TGTGCCAGCGGGGCTAGCGGAAGGTGGAATGAGCAGTTCTTC. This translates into CASGASGRWNEQFF.

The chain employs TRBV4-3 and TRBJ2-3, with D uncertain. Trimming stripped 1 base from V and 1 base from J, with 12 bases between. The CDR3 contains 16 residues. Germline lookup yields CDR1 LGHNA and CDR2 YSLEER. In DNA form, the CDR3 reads TGCGCCAGCAGCCAAGCCGACCGGAAGGGCACAGATACGCAGTATTTT. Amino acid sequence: CASSQADRKGTDTQYF.

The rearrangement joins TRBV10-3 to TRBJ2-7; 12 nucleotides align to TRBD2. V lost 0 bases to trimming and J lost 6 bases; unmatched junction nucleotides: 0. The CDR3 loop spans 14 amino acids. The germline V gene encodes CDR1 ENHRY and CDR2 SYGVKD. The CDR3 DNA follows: TGTGCCATCAGTGAGTCGACTAGCGGGGGCGAGCAGTACTTC. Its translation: CAISESTSGGEQYF.

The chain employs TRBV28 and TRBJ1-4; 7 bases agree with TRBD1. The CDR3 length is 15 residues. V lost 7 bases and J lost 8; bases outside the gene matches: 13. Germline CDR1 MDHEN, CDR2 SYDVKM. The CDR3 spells CASITGATVKEKLFF. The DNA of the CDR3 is TGTGCCAGCATAACAGGGGCGACGGTAAAGGAAAAACTGTTTTTT. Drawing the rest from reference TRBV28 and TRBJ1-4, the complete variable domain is DVKVTQSSRYLVKRTGEKVFLECVQDMDHENMFWYRQDPGLGLRLIYFSYDVKMKEKGDIPEGYSVSREKKERFSLILESASTNQTSMYLCASITGATVKEKLFFGSGTQLSVL.

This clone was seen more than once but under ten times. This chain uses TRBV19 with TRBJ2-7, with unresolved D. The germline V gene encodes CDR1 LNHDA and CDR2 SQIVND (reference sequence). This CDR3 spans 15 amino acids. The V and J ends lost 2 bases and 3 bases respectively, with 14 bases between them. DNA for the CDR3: TGTGCCAGTAGTATAAACCGCGGTAGACTCTACGAGCAGTACTTC. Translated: CASSINRGRLYEQYF.

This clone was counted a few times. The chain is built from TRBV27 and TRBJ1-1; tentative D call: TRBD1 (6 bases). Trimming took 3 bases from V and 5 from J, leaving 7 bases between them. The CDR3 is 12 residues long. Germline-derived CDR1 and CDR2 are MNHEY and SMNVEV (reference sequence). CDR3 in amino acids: CASSLTGTEAFF. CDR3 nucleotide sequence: TGTGCCAGCAGTTTGACAGGAACTGAAGCTTTCTTT.

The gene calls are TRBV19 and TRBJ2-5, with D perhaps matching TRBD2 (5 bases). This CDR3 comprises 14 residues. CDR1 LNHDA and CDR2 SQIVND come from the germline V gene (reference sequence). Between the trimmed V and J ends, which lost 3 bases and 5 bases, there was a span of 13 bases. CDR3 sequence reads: CASSIGLPPETQYF. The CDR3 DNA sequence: TGTGCCAGTAGTATCGGACTCCCCCCGGAGACCCAGTACTTC.

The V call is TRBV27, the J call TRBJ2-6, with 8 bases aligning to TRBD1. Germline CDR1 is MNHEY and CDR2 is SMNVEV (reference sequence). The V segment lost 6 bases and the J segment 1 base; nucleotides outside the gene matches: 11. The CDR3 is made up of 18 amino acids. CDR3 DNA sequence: TGTGCCAGCAGACAAGTAAGGCAGGGGGCATCTGGGGCCAACGTCCTGACTTTC. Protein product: CASRQVRQGASGANVLTF.

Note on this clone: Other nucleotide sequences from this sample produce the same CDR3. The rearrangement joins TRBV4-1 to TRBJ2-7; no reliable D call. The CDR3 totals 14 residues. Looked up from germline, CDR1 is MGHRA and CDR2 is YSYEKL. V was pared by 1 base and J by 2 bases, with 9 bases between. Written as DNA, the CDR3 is TGCGCCAGCAGCCAAGTCATCTTTGCCTACGAGCAGTACTTC. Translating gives CASSQVIFAYEQYF.

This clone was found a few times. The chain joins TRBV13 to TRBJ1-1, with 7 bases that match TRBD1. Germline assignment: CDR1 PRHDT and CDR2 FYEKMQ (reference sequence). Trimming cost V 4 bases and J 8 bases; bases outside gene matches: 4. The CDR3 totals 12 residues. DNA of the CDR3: TGTGCCAGCAGCTCAGGGACAGCCGAAGCTTTCTTT. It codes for CASSSGTAEAFF.

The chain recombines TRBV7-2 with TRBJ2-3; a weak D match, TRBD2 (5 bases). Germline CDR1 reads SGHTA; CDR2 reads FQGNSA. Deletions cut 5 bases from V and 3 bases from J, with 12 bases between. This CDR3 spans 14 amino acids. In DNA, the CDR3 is TGTGCCAGCAGCCAGAATATAGCGACAGATACGCAGTATTTT. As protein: CASSQNIATDTQYF. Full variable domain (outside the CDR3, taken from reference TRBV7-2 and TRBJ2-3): GAGVSQSPSNKVTEKGKDVELRCDPISGHTALYWYRQSLGQGLEFLIYFQGNSAPDKSGLPSDRFSAERTGGSVSTLTIQRTQQEDSAVYLCASSQNIATDTQYFGPGTRLTVL.

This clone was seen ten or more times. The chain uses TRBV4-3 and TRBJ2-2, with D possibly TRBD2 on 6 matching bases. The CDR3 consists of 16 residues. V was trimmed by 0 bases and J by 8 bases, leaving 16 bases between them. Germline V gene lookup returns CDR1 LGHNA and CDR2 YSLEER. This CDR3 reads CASSQDSAGGVGELFF. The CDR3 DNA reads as TGCGCCAGCAGCCAAGATTCAGCCGGGGGAGTAGGGGAGCTGTTTTTT.

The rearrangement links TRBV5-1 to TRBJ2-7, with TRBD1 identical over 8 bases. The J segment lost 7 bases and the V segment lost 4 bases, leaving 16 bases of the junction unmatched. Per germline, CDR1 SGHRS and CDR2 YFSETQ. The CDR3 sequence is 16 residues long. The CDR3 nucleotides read TGCGCCAGCAGCCTGGACAGGGCTACTTCGACGGGGGAGCAGTACTTC. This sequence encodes CASSLDRATSTGEQYF.

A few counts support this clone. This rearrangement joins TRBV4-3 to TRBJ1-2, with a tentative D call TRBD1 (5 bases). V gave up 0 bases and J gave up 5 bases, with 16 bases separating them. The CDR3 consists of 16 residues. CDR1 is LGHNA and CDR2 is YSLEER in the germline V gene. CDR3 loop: CASSQDRGWDLYGYTF. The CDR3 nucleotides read TGCGCCAGCAGCCAAGACCGGGGCTGGGACTTATATGGCTACACCTTC.

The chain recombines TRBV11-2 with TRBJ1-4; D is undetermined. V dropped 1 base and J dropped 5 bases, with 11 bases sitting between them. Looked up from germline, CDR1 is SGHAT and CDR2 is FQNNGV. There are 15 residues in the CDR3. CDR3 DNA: TGTGCCAGCAGCTTAGCTGGGCGGTGGAATGAAAAACTGTTTTTT. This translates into CASSLAGRWNEKLFF.

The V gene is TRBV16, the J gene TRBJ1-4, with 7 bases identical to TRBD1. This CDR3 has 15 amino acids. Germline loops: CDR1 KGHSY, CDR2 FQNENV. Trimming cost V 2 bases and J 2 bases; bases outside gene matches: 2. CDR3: CASSQQGGTNEKLFF. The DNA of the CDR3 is TGTGCCAGCAGCCAACAGGGGGGGACTAATGAAAAACTGTTTTTT.

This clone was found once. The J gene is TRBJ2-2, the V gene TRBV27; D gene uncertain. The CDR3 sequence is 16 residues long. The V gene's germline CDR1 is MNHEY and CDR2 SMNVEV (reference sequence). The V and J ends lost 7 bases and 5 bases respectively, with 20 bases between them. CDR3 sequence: CASTFSAGSRTGELFF. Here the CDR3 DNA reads TGTGCCAGCACCTTTTCCGCAGGCTCCCGTACCGGGGAGCTGTTTTTT.

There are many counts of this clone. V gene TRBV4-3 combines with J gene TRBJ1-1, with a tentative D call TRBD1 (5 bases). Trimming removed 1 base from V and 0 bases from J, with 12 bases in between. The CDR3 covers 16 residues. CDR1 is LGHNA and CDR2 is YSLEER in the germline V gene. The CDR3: CASSQVVGALNTEAFF. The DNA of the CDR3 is TGCGCCAGCAGCCAAGTTGTAGGGGCCCTGAACACTGAAGCTTTCTTT.

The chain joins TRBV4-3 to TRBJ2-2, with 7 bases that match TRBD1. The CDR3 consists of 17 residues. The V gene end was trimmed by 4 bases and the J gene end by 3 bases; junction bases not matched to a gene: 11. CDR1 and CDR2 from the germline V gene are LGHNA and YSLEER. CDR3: CASSLKTGTAYTGELFF. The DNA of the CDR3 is TGCGCCAGCAGCCTGAAAACCGGGACAGCATACACCGGGGAGCTGTTTTTT.

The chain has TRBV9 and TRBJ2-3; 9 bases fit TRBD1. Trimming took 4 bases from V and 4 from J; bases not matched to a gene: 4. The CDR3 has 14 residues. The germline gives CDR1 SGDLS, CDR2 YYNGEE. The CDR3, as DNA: TGTGCCAGCAGCCTCCGGGACAGGGCAGATACGCAGTATTTT. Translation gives CASSLRDRADTQYF.